These T cell receptor beta chains were read from a single sample in a study of siplizumab effects on memory and regulatory T cells. Measured with immunoSEQ multiplex PCR; TCRdb has only the in-frame clones, and not every one. The sample lists just over 50,000 clones, approximately 97% occurring once. What was sequenced was naive CD4+ T cells sorted from blood. The receptors derive from a human donor in good health. The CDR3 runs from the conserved cysteine through the conserved F or W. Each record gives: D gene, V gene, clone size, J gene, CDR3 DNA, CDR3 protein. The D gene is left open where the match is weak. Clone size is shown for a subset of rows, as once, few, many or a class of expanded clone.

.,TRBV6-1,.,TRBJ2-1,TGTGCCAGCAGTGAAAACGGGAGAGGGTCCAATGAGCAGTTCTTC,CASSENGRGSNEQFF
.,TRBV2,.,TRBJ1-5,TGTGCCACCACCGGGACAAGCAATCAGCCCCAGCATTTT,CATTGTSNQPQHF
.,TRBV9,.,TRBJ1-5,TGTGCCAGCAGCGCCGGGACGGACTATAGCAATCAGCCCCAGCATTTT,CASSAGTDYSNQPQHF
.,TRBV6-5,.,TRBJ1-6,TGTGCCAGCAGTTACCGACGGCTTTCACCCCTCCACTTT,CASSYRRLSPLHF
TRBD1,TRBV19,few,TRBJ1-5,TGTGCCAGTAGTATCCGAGGGGGCATGGGCAATCAGCCCCAGCATTTT,CASSIRGGMGNQPQHF
TRBD2,TRBV29-1,.,TRBJ2-5,TGCAGCGGCATAGCGGGAGGGGTTCAAGAGACCCAGTACTTC,CSGIAGGVQETQYF
TRBD1,TRBV6-1,.,TRBJ2-7,TGTGCCAGCAGTTTCCGGGACAGAAGCTCCTACGAGCAGTACTTC,CASSFRDRSSYEQYF
.,TRBV6-1,.,TRBJ2-7,TGTGCCAGCAGCATAAATCTCTACGAGCAGTACTTC,CASSINLYEQYF
.,TRBV29-1,.,TRBJ2-1,TGCAGCGTCCAAAATTCCTCGTCCTACAATGAGCAGTTCTTC,CSVQNSSSYNEQFF
.,TRBV19,.,TRBJ2-5,TGTGCCAGTAGTATACGGGGGCGGACAGACTACCAAGAGACCCAGTACTTC,CASSIRGRTDYQETQYF
.,TRBV28,.,TRBJ1-2,TGTGCCAGCAGCCCTATCGATCTTTATAACTATGGCTACACCTTC,CASSPIDLYNYGYTF
TRBD1,TRBV11-3,.,TRBJ2-7,TGTGCCAGCAGCTTAATAATTGGGACAGGGGCCTACGAGCAGTACTTC,CASSLIIGTGAYEQYF
.,TRBV9,.,TRBJ2-3,TGTGCCAGCAGCGTAGGGTGGGGCCAAGGGCTTAGCACAGATACGCAGTATTTT,CASSVGWGQGLSTDTQYF
.,TRBV5-4,.,TRBJ2-2,TGTGCCAGCAGCTCGGGGCATACAGGCCCGAACACCGGGGAGCTGTTTTTT,CASSSGHTGPNTGELFF
.,TRBV7-2,.,TRBJ2-3,TGTGCCAGCAGCTTAGAAAGACCGGGCCGAAGGGATACGCAGTATTTT,CASSLERPGRRDTQYF
TRBD2,TRBV9,.,TRBJ2-1,TGTGCCAGCAGCCCGGGACTAGCGGGAGAAATAGAGCAGTTCTTC,CASSPGLAGEIEQFF
.,TRBV20-1,.,TRBJ2-7,TGCAGTGCTAAGACCTCCAGCGAGCAGTACTTC,CSAKTSSEQYF
TRBD2,TRBV30,.,TRBJ2-5,TGTGCCTGGAGTGTACGACTAGCGGGGTACCAAGAGACCCAGTACTTC,CAWSVRLAGYQETQYF
.,TRBV4-1,.,TRBJ1-2,TGCGCCAGCAGCCAAGATGGCGGACAGCTTCTTTATGGCTACACCTTC,CASSQDGGQLLYGYTF
TRBD1,TRBV19,.,TRBJ1-6,TGTGCCAGTAACAAAGGGACAGGGAAATATTCACCCCTCCACTTT,CASNKGTGKYSPLHF
.,TRBV6-6,.,TRBJ2-5,TGTGCCAGCAGTTACTCGAGAGGGGGGGGACCGGGGTCCCAGTACTTC,CASSYSRGGGPGSQYF
.,TRBV29-1,.,TRBJ1-1,TGCAGCGTGTACCAGGGCGGCACTGAAGCTTTCTTT,CSVYQGGTEAFF
TRBD2,TRBV7-9,.,TRBJ2-5,TGTGCCAGCAGCTTACTAGCGGGAGGTGCTGAGACCCAGTACTTC,CASSLLAGGAETQYF
.,TRBV6-5,.,TRBJ2-1,TGTGCCAGCAGAAGGGAAGGGCGCGCCTACAATGAGCAGTTCTTC,CASRREGRAYNEQFF
TRBD1,TRBV6-1,.,TRBJ1-5,TGTGCCAGCAGTGAGAGGACAGGAGGGTGGAGCAATCAGCCCCAGCATTTT,CASSERTGGWSNQPQHF
TRBD2,TRBV28,.,TRBJ2-3,TGTGCCAGCAGTTTAACTCGAGCGGGGCTAGATACGCAGTATTTT,CASSLTRAGLDTQYF
.,TRBV6-1,.,TRBJ1-1,TGTGCCAGCATTCAAGGCTACACTGAAGCTTTCTTT,CASIQGYTEAFF
TRBD1,TRBV5-1,once,TRBJ2-7,TGCGCCAGCAGCCCAGACAGGGGACCTCTCTACGAGCAGTACTTC,CASSPDRGPLYEQYF
TRBD1,TRBV5-4,.,TRBJ1-2,TGTGCCAGCAGCTCGACGCCTACAGGGGTCTATGGCTACACCTTC,CASSSTPTGVYGYTF
.,TRBV6-6,.,TRBJ1-1,TGTGCCAGCATAACAGAGAACACTGAAGCTTTCTTT,CASITENTEAFF
.,TRBV10-3,.,TRBJ2-5,TGTGCCATCAGTGTTGGCCAAGAGACCCAGTACTTC,CAISVGQETQYF
TRBD2,TRBV4-1,.,TRBJ2-7,TGCGCCAGCAGACCGGGACTAGGAATTAACGAGCAGTACTTC,CASRPGLGINEQYF
TRBD1,TRBV7-2,.,TRBJ2-1,TGTGCCAGCAGCTTAAGATCCGGACAGGGGTCCTATGAGCAGTTCTTC,CASSLRSGQGSYEQFF
TRBD1,TRBV19,.,TRBJ1-5,TGTGCCAGTAGTAGGGGACAGGGAAGCAATCAGCCCCAGCATTTT,CASSRGQGSNQPQHF
.,TRBV7-9,.,TRBJ2-7,TGTGCCAGCAGCCTACCACGGGGGGCCGACTACGAGCAGTACTTC,CASSLPRGADYEQYF
TRBD1,TRBV28,.,TRBJ1-1,TGTGCCAGCAGCCAACCGGGGACAGCGAATGAAGCTTTCTTT,CASSQPGTANEAFF
TRBD2,TRBV7-9,few,TRBJ2-5,TGTGCCAGCAGCTGGGGGACTAGCGGGTTTCAAGAGACCCAGTACTTC,CASSWGTSGFQETQYF
.,TRBV14,.,TRBJ2-3,TGTGCCAGCAGCCCTCAGGGTTGGGGCACAGATACGCAGTATTTT,CASSPQGWGTDTQYF
.,TRBV6-5,.,TRBJ1-2,TGTGCCAGCAGTTACTCTTTCACGACGGTTAACTATGGCTACACCTTC,CASSYSFTTVNYGYTF